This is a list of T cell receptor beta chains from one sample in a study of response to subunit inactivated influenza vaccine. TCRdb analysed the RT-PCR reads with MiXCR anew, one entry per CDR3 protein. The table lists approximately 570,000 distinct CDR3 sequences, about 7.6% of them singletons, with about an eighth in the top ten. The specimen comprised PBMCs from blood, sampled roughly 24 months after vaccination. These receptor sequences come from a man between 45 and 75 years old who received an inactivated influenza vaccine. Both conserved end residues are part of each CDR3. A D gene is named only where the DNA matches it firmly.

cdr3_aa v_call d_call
CASSLRRTSGNTGELFF TRBV5-6 TRBD2
CASSQGLDRSTYEQYF TRBV4-2 TRBD1
CASSQAELAEYNEQFF TRBV4-1 TRBD2
CASSENREETQYF TRBV6-1 -
CASSKESFAGGAYNEQFF TRBV21-1 -
CSVGEVNTGELFF TRBV29-1 -
CSAPMRGAGRYNEQFF TRBV20-1 -
CASSGLAYPYEQYF TRBV12-3/TRBV12-4 -
CSASIRVGSTDTQYF TRBV20-1 -
CSVEAGANYGYTF TRBV29-1 -
CASSGAYSNQPQHF TRBV2 -
CSVEDSAVEEYF TRBV29-1 -
CASSVAYGPSGTSTDTQYF TRBV9 TRBD2
CTTSGGYGYTF TRBV20-1 TRBD1
CGDGQVSNYGYTF TRBV20-1 TRBD1
CASSWVRTGRATNEKLFF TRBV12-3/TRBV12-4 TRBD1
CASSPNPRGTVVNEKLFF TRBV7-6 -
CASSLPRAGRETQYF TRBV5-1 -
CSASRGAGQETQYF TRBV20-1 -
CASSQAGGPYEQYF TRBV4-2 TRBD2
CASSQGRETGRYEQYF TRBV12-3/TRBV12-4 -
CASSRGQRQETQYF TRBV7-9 TRBD1
CATQPSAKNIQYF TRBV6-1 -
CASSQRLASEQYF TRBV3-1 TRBD2
CASSARQEKNIQYF TRBV2 -
CASRSAGHEKLFF TRBV6-1 -
CASSKGPVNYGYTF TRBV6-2/TRBV6-3 -
CASSPEGARETQYF TRBV12-3/TRBV12-4 TRBD1
CASSFQSGAGGSYNEQFF TRBV28 TRBD1
CASTRETATNEKLFF TRBV5-1 -
CSARDFRTGATGELFF TRBV20-1 TRBD1
CSARDTDSYEQYF TRBV20-1 -
CAISAKEGFKETQYF TRBV10-3 -
CASTLRFQGLNTGELFF TRBV2 -
CASSAAGLDINQPQHF TRBV6-1 -
CASTGEGNEAFF TRBV6-5 -
CASSLKPAYEQYF TRBV27 -
CASSLTGTALGETQYF TRBV4-2 TRBD1
CASSGERGRYEQYF TRBV12-3/TRBV12-4 -
CASSRGPANEKLFF TRBV3-1 -
CASSQDWVAQGKNTEAFF TRBV4-3 -
CSASYADGGKSEAFF TRBV20-1 -
CASSQDRPGLRDTEAFF TRBV3-1 -
CASSQQTSGLPPPYNEQFF TRBV4-1 TRBD2
CASGPWAGSTDTQYF TRBV7-9 -
CASSLEIRGGVGDTQYF TRBV5-1 TRBD2
CASSPGREEEKLFF TRBV12-3/TRBV12-4 -
CASSPPGLQSYNEQFF TRBV12-3/TRBV12-4 -
CASRGDRDETQYF TRBV2 TRBD1
CASSQVGGRASQYF TRBV3-1 TRBD2
CATNRPQSYEQYF TRBV10-3 -
CASSVDAFTDTQYF TRBV9 -
CASSYSRVAYEQYF TRBV6-5 -
CASSVGGVGSYEQYF TRBV9 -
CASSSQGADYEQYF TRBV7-2 -
CASSRGTSYGYTF TRBV3-1 -
CATSDAGTVYGYTF TRBV24-1 TRBD1
CASSTQGVNTEAFF TRBV5-6 -
CASSLTTGSGANVLTF TRBV3-1 -
CASSLGGLRMNTEAFF TRBV7-9 -